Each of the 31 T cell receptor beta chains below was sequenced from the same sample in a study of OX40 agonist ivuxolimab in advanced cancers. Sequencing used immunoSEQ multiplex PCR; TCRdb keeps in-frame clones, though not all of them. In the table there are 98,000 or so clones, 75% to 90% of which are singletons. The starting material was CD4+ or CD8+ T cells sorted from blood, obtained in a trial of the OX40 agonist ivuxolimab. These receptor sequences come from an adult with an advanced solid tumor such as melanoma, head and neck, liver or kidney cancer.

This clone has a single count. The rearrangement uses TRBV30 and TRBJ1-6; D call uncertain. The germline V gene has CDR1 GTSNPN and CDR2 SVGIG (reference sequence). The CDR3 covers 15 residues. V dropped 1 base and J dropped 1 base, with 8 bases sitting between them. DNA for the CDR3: TGTGCCTGGAGTGCAGCAGCATCCTATAATTCACCCCTCCACTTT. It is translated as CAWSAAASYNSPLHF.

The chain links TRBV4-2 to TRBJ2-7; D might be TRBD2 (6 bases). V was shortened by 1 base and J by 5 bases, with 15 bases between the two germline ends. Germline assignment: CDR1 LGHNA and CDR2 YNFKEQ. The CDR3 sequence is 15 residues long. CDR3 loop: CASSQGDGTGDEQYF. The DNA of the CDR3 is TGTGCCAGCAGCCAAGGCGACGGGACGGGAGACGAGCAGTACTTC.

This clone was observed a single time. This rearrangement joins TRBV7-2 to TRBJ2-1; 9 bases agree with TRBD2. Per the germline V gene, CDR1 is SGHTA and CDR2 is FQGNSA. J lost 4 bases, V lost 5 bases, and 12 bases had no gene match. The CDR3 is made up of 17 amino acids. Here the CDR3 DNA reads TGTGCCAGCAGCCCCGGGTTAGCGGGAGTTTCTTACAATGAGCAGTTCTTC. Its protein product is CASSPGLAGVSYNEQFF.

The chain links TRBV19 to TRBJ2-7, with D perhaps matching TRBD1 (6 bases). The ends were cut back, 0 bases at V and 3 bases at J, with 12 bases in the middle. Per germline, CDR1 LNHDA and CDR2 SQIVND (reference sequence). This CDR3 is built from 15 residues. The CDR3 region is CASSIEGQPGYEQYF. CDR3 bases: TGTGCCAGTAGTATAGAAGGACAGCCAGGCTACGAGCAGTACTTC. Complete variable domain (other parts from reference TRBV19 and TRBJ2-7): DGGITQSPKYLFRKEGQNVTLSCEQNLNHDAMYWYRQDPGQGLRLIYYSQIVNDFQKGDIAEGYSVSREKKESFPLTVTSAQKNPTAFYLCASSIEGQPGYEQYFGPGTRLTVT.

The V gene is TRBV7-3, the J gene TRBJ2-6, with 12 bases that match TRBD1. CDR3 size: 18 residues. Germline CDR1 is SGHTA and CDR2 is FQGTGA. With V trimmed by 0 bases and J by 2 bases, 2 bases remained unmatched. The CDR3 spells CASSLTGDRGPGANVLTF. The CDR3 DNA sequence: TGTGCCAGCAGCTTAACGGGGGACAGGGGGCCTGGGGCCAACGTCCTGACTTTC. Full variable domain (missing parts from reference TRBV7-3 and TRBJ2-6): GAGVSQTPSNKVTEKGKYVELRCDPISGHTALYWYRQSLGQGPEFLIYFQGTGAADDSGLPNDRFFAVRPEGSVSTLKIQRTERGDSAVYLCASSLTGDRGPGANVLTFGAGSRLTVL.

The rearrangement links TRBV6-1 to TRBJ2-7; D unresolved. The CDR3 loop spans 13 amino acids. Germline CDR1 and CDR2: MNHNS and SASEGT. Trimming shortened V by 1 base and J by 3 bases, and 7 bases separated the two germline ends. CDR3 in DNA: TGTGCCAGCAGTGAAGGTCTGATCTACGAGCAGTACTTC. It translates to CASSEGLIYEQYF.

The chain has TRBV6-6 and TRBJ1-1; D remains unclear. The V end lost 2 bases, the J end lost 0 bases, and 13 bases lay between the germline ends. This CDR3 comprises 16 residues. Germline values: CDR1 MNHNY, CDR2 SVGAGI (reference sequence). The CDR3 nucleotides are TGTGCCAGCAGTTACCCCAAAGGGCGGGTGAACACTGAAGCTTTCTTT. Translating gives CASSYPKGRVNTEAFF.

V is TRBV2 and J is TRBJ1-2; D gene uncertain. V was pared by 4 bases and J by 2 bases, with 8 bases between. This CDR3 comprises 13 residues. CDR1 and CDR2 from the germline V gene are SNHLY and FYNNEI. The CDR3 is CASSGLGNYGYTF. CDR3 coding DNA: TGTGCCAGCAGTGGTCTGGGCAACTATGGCTACACCTTC.

The CDR3, as DNA: TGTGCCAGCCTCCCCAACCAGTTCCAAGAGACCCAGTACTTC. Its translation is CASLPNQFQETQYF. The chain joins TRBV28 to TRBJ2-5, with unresolved D. The CDR3 length is 14 residues. Germline V gene lookup returns CDR1 MDHEN and CDR2 SYDVKM. Trimming stripped 8 bases from V and 1 base from J, with 14 bases between.

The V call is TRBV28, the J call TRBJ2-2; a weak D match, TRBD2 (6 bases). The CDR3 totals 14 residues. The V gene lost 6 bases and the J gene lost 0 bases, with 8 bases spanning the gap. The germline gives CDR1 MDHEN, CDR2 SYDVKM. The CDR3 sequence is CASRGLTNTGELFF. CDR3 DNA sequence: TGTGCCAGCAGGGGACTCACGAACACCGGGGAGCTGTTTTTT. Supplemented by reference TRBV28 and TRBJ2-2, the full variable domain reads DVKVTQSSRYLVKRTGEKVFLECVQDMDHENMFWYRQDPGLGLRLIYFSYDVKMKEKGDIPEGYSVSREKKERFSLILESASTNQTSMYLCASRGLTNTGELFFGEGSRLTVL.

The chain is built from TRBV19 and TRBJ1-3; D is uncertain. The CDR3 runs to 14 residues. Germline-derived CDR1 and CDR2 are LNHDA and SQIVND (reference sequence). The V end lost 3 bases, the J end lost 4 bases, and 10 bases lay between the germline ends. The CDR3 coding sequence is TGTGCCAGTAGTATTGAAGGGTGGGGAAACACCATATATTTT. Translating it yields CASSIEGWGNTIYF.

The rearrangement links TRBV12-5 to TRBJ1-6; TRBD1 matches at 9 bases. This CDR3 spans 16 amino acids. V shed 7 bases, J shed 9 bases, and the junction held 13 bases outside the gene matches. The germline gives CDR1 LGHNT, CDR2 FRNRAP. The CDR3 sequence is CASAADRGNFISPLHF. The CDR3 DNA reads TGTGCTAGTGCCGCGGACAGGGGCAATTTTATTTCACCCCTCCACTTT.

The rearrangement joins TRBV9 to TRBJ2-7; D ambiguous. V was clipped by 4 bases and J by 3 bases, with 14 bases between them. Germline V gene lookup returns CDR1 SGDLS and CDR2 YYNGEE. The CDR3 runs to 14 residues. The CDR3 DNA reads TGTGCCAGCAGCCCCGGGCCGTCGGGCTACGAGCAGTACTTC. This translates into CASSPGPSGYEQYF.

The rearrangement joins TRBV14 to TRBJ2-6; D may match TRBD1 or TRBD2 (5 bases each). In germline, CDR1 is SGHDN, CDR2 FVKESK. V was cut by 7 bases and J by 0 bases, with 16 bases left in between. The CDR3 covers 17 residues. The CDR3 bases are TGTGCCAGCACCCGGGACCACCCCCTCTCTGGGGCCAACGTCCTGACTTTC. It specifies CASTRDHPLSGANVLTF.

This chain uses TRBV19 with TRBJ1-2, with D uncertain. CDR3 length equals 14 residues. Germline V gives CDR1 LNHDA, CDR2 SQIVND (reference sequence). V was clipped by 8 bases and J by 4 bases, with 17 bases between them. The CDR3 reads CASDSNSPSYGYTF. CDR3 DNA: TGTGCCAGTGATAGCAACAGCCCATCCTATGGCTACACCTTC. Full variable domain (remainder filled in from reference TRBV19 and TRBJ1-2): DGGITQSPKYLFRKEGQNVTLSCEQNLNHDAMYWYRQDPGQGLRLIYYSQIVNDFQKGDIAEGYSVSREKKESFPLTVTSAQKNPTAFYLCASDSNSPSYGYTFGSGTRLTVV.

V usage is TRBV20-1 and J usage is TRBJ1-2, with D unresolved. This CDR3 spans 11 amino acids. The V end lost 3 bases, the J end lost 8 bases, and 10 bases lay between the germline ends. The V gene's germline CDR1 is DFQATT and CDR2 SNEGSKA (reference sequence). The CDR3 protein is CSASWIRGYTF. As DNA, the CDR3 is TGCAGTGCTAGTTGGATCCGCGGCTACACCTTC.

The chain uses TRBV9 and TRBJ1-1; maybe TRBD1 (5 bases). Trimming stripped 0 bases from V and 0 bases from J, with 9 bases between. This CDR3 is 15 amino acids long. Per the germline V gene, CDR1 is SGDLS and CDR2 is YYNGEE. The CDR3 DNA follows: TGTGCCAGCAGCGTAGGGGTGGACATGAACACTGAAGCTTTCTTT. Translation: CASSVGVDMNTEAFF.

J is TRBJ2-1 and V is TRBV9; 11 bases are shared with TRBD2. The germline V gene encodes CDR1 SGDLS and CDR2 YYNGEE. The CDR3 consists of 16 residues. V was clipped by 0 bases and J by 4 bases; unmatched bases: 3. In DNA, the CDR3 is TGTGCCAGCAGCGTAGGATCTAGCGGGGGGTACAATGAGCAGTTCTTC. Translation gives CASSVGSSGGYNEQFF.

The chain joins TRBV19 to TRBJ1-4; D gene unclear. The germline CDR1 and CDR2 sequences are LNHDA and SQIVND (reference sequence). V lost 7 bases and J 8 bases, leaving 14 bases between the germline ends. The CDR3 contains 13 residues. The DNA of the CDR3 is TGTGCCAGTAAAAACCTAGGATTGGAAAAACTGTTTTTT. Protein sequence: CASKNLGLEKLFF.

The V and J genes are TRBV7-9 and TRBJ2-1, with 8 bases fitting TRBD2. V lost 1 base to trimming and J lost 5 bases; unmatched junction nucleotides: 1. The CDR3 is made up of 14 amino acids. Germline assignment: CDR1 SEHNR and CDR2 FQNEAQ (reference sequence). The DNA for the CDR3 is TGTGCCAGCAGCTTAGGACTAGCGAACAATGAGCAGTTCTTC. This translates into CASSLGLANNEQFF.

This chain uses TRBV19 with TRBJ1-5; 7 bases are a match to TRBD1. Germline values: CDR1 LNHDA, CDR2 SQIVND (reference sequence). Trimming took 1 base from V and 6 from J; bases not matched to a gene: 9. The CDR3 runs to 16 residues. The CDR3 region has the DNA TGTGCCAGTAGTATAGTGGGGAGGGGGCAGGGTCAGCCCCAGCATTTT. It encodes CASSIVGRGQGQPQHF.

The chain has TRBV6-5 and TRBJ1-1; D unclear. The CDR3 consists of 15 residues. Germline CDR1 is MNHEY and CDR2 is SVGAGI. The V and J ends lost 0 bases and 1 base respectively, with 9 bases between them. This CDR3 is CASSYSGPGNTEAFF. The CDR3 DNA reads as TGTGCCAGCAGTTACTCAGGCCCCGGGAACACTGAAGCTTTCTTT.

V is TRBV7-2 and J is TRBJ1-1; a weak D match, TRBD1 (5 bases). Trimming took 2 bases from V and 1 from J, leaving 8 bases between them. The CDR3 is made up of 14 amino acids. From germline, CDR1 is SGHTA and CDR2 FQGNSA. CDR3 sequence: CASSLQGGNTEAFF. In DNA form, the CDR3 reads TGTGCCAGCAGCTTACAGGGAGGGAACACTGAAGCTTTCTTT.

The chain's CDR3 is CASSSSGPSTGELFF. CDR3 DNA: TGTGCCAGCAGCTCCTCGGGACCCAGCACCGGGGAGCTGTTTTTT. The chain is built from TRBV5-6 and TRBJ2-2; D may correspond to TRBD1 or TRBD2 (5 bases each). V dropped 3 bases and J dropped 4 bases, with 13 bases sitting between them. CDR1 SGHDT and CDR2 YYEEEE come from the germline V gene. This CDR3 has 15 residues.

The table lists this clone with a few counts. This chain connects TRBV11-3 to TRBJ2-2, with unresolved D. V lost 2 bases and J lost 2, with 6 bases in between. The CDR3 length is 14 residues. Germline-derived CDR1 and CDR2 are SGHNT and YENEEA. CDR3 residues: CASSLYHNTGELFF. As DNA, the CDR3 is TGTGCCAGCAGCTTATATCATAACACCGGGGAGCTGTTTTTT.

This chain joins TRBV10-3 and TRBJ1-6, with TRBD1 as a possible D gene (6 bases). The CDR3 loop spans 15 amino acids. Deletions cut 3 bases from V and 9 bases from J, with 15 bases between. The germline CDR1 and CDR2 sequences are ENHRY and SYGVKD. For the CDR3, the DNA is TGTGCCATCAGTGACTCAGGGGAATTAGGTTCACCCCTCCACTTT. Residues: CAISDSGELGSPLHF.

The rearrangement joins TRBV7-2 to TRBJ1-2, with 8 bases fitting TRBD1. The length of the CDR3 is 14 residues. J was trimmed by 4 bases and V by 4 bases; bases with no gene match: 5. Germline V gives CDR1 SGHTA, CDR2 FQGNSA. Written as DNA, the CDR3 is TGTGCCAGCAGCTGGGACAGGATTTCCTATGGCTACACCTTC. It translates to CASSWDRISYGYTF. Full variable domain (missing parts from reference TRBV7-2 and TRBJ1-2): GAGVSQSPSNKVTEKGKDVELRCDPISGHTALYWYRQSLGQGLEFLIYFQGNSAPDKSGLPSDRFSAERTGGSVSTLTIQRTQQEDSAVYLCASSWDRISYGYTFGSGTRLTVV.

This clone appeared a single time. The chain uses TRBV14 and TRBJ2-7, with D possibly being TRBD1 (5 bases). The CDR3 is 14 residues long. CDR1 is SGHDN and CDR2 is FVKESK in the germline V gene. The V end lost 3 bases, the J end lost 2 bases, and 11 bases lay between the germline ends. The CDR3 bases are TGTGCCAGCAGCCAGTTAGACAGACCCTACGAGCAGTACTTC. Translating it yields CASSQLDRPYEQYF.

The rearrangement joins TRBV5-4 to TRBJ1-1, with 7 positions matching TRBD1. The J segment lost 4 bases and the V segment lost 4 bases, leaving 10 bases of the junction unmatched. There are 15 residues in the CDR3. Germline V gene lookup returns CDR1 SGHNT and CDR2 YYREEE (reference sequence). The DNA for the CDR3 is TGTGCCAGCAGCCTCCCTACAGGGGCGGTCACTGAAGCTTTCTTT. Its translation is CASSLPTGAVTEAFF.

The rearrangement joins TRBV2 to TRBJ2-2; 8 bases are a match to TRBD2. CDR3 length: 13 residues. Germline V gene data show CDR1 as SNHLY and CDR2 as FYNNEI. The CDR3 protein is CCSGDTNTGELFF. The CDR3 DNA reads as TGTTGTAGCGGGGACACGAACACCGGGGAGCTGTTTTTT.

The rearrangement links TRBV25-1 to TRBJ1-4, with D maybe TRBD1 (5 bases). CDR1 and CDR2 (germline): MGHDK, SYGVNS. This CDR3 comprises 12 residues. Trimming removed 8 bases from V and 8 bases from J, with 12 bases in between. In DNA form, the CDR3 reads TGTGCCAGCCTGGCGGCAGGGGAAAAACTGTTTTTT. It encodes CASLAAGEKLFF.